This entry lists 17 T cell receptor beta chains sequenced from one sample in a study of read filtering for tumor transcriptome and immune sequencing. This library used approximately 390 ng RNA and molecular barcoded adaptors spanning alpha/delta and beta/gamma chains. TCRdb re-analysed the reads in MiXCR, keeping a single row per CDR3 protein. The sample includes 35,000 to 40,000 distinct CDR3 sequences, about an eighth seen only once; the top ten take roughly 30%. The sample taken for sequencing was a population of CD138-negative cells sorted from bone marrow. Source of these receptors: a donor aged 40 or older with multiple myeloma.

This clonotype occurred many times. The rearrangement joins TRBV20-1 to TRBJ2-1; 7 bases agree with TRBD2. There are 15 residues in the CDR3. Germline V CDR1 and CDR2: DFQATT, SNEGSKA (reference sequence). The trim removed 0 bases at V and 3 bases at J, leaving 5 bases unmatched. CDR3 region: CSARDGGSFYNEQFF. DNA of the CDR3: TGCAGTGCTAGAGATGGCGGGAGTTTCTACAATGAGCAGTTCTTC.

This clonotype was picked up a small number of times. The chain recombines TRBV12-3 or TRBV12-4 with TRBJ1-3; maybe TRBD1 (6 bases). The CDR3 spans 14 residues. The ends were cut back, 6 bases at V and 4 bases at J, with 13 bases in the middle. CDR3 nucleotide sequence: TGTGCCAGCAGGGGGGGGGCGCCGGGAAACACCATATATTTT. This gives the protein CASRGGAPGNTIYF.

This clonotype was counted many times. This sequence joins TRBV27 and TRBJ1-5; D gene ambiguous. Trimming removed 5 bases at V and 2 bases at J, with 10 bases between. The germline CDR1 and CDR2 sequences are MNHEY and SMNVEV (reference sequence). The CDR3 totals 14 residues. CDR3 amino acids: CASSPQIGNQPQHF. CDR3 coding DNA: TGTGCCAGCAGTCCCCAGATAGGCAATCAGCCCCAGCATTTT.

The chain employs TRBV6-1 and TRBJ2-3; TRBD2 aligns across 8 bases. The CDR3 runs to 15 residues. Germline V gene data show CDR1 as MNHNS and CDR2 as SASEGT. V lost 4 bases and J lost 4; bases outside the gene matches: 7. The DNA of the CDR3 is TGTGCCAGCAGTGTTTCAGCGGGAGACGCAGATACGCAGTATTTT. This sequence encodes CASSVSAGDADTQYF.

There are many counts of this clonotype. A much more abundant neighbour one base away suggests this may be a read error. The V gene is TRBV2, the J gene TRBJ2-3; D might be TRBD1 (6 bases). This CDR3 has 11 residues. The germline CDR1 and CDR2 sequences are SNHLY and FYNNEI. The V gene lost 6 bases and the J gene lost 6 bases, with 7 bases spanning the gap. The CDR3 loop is CASRRGDTQYF. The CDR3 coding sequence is TGTGCCAGCAGAAGGGGGGATACGCAGTATTTT.

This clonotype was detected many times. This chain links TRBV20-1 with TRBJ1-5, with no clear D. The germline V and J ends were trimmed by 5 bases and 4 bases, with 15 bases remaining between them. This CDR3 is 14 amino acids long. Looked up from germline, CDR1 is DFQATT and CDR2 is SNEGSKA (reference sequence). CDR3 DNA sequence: TGCAGTGCTTCCTCCAGACACCCGAATCAGCCCCAGCATTTT. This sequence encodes CSASSRHPNQPQHF.

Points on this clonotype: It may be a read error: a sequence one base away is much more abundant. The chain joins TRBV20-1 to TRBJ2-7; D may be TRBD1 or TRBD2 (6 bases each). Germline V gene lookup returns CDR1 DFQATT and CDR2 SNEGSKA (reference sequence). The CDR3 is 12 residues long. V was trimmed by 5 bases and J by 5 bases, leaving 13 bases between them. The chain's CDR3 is CSAGYREDEQYF. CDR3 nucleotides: TGCAGTGCTGGATACAGGGAGGACGAGCAGTACTTC.

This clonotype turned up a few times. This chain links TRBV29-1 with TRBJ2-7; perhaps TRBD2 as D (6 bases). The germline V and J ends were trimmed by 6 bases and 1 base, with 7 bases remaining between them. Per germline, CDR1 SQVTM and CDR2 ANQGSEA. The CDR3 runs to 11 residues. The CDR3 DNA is TGCAGCGTCGGGACTTCCTACGAGCAGTACTTC. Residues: CSVGTSYEQYF.

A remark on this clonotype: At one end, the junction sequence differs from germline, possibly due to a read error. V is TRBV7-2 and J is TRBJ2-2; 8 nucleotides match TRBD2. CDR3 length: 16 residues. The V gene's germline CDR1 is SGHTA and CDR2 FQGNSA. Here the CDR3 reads CASSLVGSGNTEELFF. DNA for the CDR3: TGTGCCAGCAGCTTAGTGGGTAGCGGGAACACCGAGGAGCTGTTTTTT.

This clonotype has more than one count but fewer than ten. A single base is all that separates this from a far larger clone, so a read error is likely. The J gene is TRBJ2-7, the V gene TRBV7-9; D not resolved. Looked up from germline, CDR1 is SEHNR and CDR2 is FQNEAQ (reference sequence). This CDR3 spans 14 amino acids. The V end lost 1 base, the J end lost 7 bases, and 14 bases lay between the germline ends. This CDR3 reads CASSLVFDAHEQYF. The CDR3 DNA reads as TGTGCCAGCAGCTTAGTGTTTGACGCCCATGAGCAGTACTTC.

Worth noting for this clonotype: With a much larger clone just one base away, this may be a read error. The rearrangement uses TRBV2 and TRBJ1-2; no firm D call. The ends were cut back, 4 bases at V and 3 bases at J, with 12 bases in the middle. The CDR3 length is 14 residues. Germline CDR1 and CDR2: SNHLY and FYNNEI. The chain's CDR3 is CASSGVVQDYGYTF. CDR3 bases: TGTGCCAGCAGTGGAGTTGTCCAGGACTATGGCTACACCTTC.

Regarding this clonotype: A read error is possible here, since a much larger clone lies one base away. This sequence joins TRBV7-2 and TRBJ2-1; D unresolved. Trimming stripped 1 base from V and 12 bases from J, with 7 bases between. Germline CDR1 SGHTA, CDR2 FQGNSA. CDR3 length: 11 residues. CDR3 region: CASSLETRQFF. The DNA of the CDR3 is TGTGCCAGCAGCTTAGAAACACGGCAGTTCTTC.

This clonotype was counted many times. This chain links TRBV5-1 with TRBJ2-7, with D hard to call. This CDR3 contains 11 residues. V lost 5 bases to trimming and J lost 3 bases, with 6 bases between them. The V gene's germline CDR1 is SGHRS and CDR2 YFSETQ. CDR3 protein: CASSNDYEQYF. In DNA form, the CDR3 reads TGCGCCAGCAGTAATGACTACGAGCAGTACTTC.

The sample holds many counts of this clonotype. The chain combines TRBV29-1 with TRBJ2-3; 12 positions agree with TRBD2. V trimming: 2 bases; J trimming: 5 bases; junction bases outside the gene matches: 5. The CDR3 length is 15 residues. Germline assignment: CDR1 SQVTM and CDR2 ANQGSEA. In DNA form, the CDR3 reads TGCAGCGTTGAAAGGCTAGCGGGAGGGGGAGATACGCAGTATTTT. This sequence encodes CSVERLAGGGDTQYF.

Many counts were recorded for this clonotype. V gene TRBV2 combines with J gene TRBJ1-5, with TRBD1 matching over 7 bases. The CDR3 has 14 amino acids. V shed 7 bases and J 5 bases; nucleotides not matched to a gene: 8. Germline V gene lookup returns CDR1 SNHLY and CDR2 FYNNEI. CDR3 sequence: CASTPQGGDQPQHF. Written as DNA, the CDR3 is TGTGCCAGCACCCCCCAGGGGGGAGATCAGCCCCAGCATTTT. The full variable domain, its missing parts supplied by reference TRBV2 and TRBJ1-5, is EPEVTQTPSHQVTQMGQEVILRCVPISNHLYFYWYRQILGQKVEFLVSFYNNEISEKSEIFDDQFSVERPDGSNFTLKIRSTKLEDSAMYFCASTPQGGDQPQHFGDGTRLSIL.

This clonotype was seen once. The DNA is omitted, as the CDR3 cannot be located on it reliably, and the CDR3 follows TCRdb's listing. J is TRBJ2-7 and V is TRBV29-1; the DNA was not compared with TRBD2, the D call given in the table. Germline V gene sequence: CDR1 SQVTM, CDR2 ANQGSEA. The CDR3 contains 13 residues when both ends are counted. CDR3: CSVVAGGSYEQCF.

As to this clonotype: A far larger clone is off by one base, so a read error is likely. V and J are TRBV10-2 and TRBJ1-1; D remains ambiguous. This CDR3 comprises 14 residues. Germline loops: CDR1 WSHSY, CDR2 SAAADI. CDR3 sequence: CASSEGRMNTKAFF. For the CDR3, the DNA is TGCGCCAGCAGTGAGGGGCGCATGAACACTAAAGCTTTCTTT.